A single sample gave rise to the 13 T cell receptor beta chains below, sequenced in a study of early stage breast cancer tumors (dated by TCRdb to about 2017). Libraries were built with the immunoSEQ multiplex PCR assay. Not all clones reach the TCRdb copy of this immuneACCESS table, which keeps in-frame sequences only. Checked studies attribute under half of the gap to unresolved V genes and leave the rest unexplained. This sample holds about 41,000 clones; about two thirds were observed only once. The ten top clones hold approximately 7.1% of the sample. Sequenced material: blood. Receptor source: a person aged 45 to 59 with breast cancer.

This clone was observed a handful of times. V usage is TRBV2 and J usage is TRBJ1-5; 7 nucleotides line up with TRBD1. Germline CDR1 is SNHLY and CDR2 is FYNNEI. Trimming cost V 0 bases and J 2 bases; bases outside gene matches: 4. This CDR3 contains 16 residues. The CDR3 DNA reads TGTGCCAGCAGTGAAGCGCTTGGGACAGGCAATCAGCCCCAGCATTTT. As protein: CASSEALGTGNQPQHF.

CDR3 loop: CASSLTPNNEQFF. As DNA, the CDR3 is TGTGCCAGCAGCTTGACTCCTAACAATGAGCAGTTCTTC. The chain joins TRBV5-6 to TRBJ2-1; D call uncertain. Per the germline V gene, CDR1 is SGHDT and CDR2 is YYEEEE. V lost 1 base to trimming and J lost 5 bases, with 7 bases between them. The CDR3 runs to 13 residues. Full variable domain (outside the CDR3, taken from reference TRBV5-6 and TRBJ2-1): DAGVTQSPTHLIKTRGQQVTLRCSPKSGHDTVSWYQQALGQGPQFIFQYYEEEERQRGNFPDRFSGHQFPNYSSELNVNALLLGDSALYLCASSLTPNNEQFFGPGTRLTVL.

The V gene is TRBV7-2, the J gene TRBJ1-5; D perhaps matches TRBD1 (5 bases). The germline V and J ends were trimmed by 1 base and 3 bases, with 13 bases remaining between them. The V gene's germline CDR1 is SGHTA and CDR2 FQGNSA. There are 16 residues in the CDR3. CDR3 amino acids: CASSLVSRQPNQPQHF. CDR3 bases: TGTGCCAGCAGCTTAGTTAGTCGACAGCCCAATCAGCCCCAGCATTTT.

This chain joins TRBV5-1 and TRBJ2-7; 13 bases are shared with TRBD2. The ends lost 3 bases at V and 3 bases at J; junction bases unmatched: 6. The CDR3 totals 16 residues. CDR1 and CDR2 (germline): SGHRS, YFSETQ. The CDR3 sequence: CASSSTGLAGVYEQYF. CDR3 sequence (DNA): TGCGCCAGCAGCTCGACCGGACTAGCGGGAGTCTACGAGCAGTACTTC.

CDR3 sequence (DNA): TGCGCCAGCAGCCAAGATAGGTCGGGGAGCTCCTACAATGAGCAGTTCTTC. Protein product: CASSQDRSGSSYNEQFF. The rearrangement uses TRBV4-3 and TRBJ2-1; D is perhaps TRBD2 (5 bases). Germline V gives CDR1 LGHNA, CDR2 YSLEER. The CDR3 covers 17 residues. V shed 0 bases and J shed 0 bases, with 12 bases lying between them.

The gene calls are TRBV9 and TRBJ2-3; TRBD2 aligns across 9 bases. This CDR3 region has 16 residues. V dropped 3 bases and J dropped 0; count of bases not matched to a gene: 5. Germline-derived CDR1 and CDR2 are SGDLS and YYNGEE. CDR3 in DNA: TGTGCCAGCAGCGCCCTTAGCGGGGGTAGCACAGATACGCAGTATTTT. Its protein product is CASSALSGGSTDTQYF.

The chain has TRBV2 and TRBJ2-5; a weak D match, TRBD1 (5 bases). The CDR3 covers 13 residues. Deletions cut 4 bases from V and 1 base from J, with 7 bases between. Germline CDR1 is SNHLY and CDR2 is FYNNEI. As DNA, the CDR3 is TGTGCCAGCAGTGTAAGGGGCCAAGAGACCCAGTACTTC. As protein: CASSVRGQETQYF.

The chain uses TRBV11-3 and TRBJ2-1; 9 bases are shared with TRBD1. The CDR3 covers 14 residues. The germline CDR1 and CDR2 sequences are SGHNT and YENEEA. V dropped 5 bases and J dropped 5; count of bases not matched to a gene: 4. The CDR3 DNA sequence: TGTGCCAGCAGCGGTTGGACAGGGGACAATGAGCAGTTCTTC. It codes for CASSGWTGDNEQFF.

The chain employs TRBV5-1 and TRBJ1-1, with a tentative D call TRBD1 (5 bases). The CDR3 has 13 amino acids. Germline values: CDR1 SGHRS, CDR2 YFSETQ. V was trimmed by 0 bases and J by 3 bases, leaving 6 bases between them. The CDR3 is CASSLEQDTEAFF. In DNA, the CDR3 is TGCGCCAGCAGCTTGGAACAGGACACTGAAGCTTTCTTT.

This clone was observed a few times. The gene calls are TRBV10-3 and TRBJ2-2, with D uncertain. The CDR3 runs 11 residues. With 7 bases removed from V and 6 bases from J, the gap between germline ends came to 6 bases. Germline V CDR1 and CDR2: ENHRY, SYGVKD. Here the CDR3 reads CAINSAGELFF. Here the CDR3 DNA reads TGTGCCATCAACTCGGCCGGGGAGCTGTTTTTT.

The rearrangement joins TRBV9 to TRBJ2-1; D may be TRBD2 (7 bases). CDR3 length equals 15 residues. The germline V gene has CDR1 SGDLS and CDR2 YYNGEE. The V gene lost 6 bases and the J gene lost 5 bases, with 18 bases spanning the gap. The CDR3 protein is CASTEGGRGDNEQFF. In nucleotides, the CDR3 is TGTGCCAGCACCGAGGGGGGGAGGGGGGACAATGAGCAGTTCTTC.

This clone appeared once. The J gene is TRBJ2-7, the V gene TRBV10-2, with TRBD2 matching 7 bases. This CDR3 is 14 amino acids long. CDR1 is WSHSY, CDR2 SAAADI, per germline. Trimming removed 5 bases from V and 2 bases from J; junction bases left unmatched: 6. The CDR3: CASSPEGRAYEQYF. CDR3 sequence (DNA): TGCGCCAGCAGTCCCGAGGGGAGGGCCTACGAGCAGTACTTC.

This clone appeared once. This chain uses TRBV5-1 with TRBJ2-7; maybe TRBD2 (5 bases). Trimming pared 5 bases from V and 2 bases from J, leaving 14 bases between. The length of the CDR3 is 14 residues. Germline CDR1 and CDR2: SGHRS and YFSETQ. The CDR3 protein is CASSVLGETYEQYF. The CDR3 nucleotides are TGCGCCAGCAGTGTGCTCGGGGAAACCTACGAGCAGTACTTC.